The clone carrying this TCR beta chain was seen ten or more times. TCRdb processed the 5' RACE reads anew with MiXCR; each CDR3 protein has one entry. The repertoire holds 500,000 to 600,000 distinct CDR3 sequences, with 22% as singletons. The data originate from a study of identical twins. Per the germline V gene, CDR1 is DFQATT and CDR2 is SNEGSKA (reference sequence). CDR3 size: 11 residues. With 5 bases removed from V and 15 bases from J, the gap between germline ends came to 17 bases. These data also formed part of another study, on T cells expressing NK-cell markers. From that paper: The HCMV specificity of the expanded NKG2C+ T cell clones stayed unresolved.

The chain recombines TRBV20-1 with TRBJ2-1, with D unresolved. The receptor was derived from a woman between 18 and 29 years old in good health. Sequencing used CD4+ T cells sorted from blood. CDR3 nucleotide sequence: TGCAGTGCTCACCGCGACCGGTCGGGGTTCTTC. Amino acids: CSAHRDRSGFF.